These 27 T cell receptor beta chains originate from one sample sequenced in a study of breast tumors, draining lymph nodes, adjacent tissues. TCRdb passed the multiplex PCR reads through MiXCR, listing each CDR3 protein once. The sample yields some 85,000 distinct CDR3 sequences, around 29% seen once. The lymph nodes were axillary draining lymph nodes from breast cancer patients. Source material: axillary lymph node tissue. Source of these receptors: a female donor with breast cancer. Some clones in this sample may be carry-over from other donors' samples.

J is TRBJ2-5 and V is TRBV6-2 or TRBV6-3, with D unresolved. The CDR3 consists of 14 residues. CDR1 is MNHEY and CDR2 is SVGEGT in the germline V gene. The germline V and J ends were trimmed by 2 bases and 2 bases, with 9 bases remaining between them. The CDR3 DNA is TGTGCCAGCAGTTACGTTTCAAGACAAGAGACCCAGTACTTC. This gives the protein CASSYVSRQETQYF.

V usage is TRBV11-3 and J usage is TRBJ2-7, with 11 bases fitting TRBD1. This CDR3 region has 14 residues. Unmatched junction bases numbered 7, after V lost 5 bases and J lost 7 bases. Germline CDR1 and CDR2: SGHNT and YENEEA. CDR3 nucleotide sequence: TGTGCCAGCAGCAATTGGACAGGGGGCAGGGAGCAGTACTTC. Translating it yields CASSNWTGGREQYF.

This clonotype was counted ten times or more. The chain is built from TRBV28 and TRBJ2-2; the D gene is possibly TRBD2 (5 bases). CDR3 size: 14 residues. Germline values: CDR1 MDHEN, CDR2 SYDVKM. V dropped 8 bases and J dropped 13 bases, with 23 bases sitting between them. CDR3 nucleotides: TGTGCCAGCGGAGACCCTGTTAGCCTAACTAGGCTGTTTTTT. Translating it yields CASGDPVSLTRLFF.

This clonotype was detected many times. This sequence joins TRBV19 and TRBJ1-5; D is possibly TRBD1 (6 bases). Germline values: CDR1 LNHDA, CDR2 SQIVND (reference sequence). The V end was cut by 5 bases, the J end by 7 bases, with 24 bases between. CDR3 size: 17 residues. The CDR3 here is CASSEDHRQGTLQPQHF. The CDR3 bases are TGTGCCAGTAGTGAAGACCACCGGCAGGGGACCTTACAGCCCCAGCATTTT.

This clonotype has ten or more counts. The chain couples TRBV12-3 or TRBV12-4 to TRBJ1-5; D not certain. The CDR3 sequence is 13 residues long. The ends were cut back, 7 bases at V and 4 bases at J, with 11 bases in the middle. CDR3: CASTGLGNQPQHF. The CDR3 coding sequence is TGTGCCAGCACGGGCCTGGGGAATCAGCCCCAGCATTTT.

This rearrangement joins TRBV7-2 to TRBJ2-1; D is possibly TRBD1 (6 bases). The germline gives CDR1 SGHTA, CDR2 FQGNSA. The V and J ends lost 5 bases and 4 bases respectively, with 21 bases between them. The CDR3 has 17 amino acids. The CDR3 DNA reads TGTGCCAGCAGCCCACTCTGGTCCAGCGGACAGTACAATGAGCAGTTCTTC. It codes for CASSPLWSSGQYNEQFF.

In its sample, this clonotype was seen many times. The chain is built from TRBV20-1 and TRBJ2-3; D possibly corresponds to TRBD1 (5 bases). Looked up from germline, CDR1 is DFQATT and CDR2 is SNEGSKA (reference sequence). With 4 bases removed from V and 9 bases from J, the gap between germline ends came to 20 bases. The CDR3 consists of 14 residues. CDR3 bases: TGCAGTGCTACTAGACAGAACTCAGATACCACGCAGTATTTT. Translation: CSATRQNSDTTQYF.

Remarks on this clonotype: The junction and the germline gene differ at one end; a read error may be behind it. The CDR3 region has the DNA TGCAGTGCTAGTCATGACTCCCTGTCGATCGGGGAGCTGTTTTTC. Translation gives CSASHDSLSIGELFF. V and J are TRBV20-1 and TRBJ2-2; TRBD2 might be the D (5 bases). Looked up from germline, CDR1 is DFQATT and CDR2 is SNEGSKA (reference sequence). The CDR3 covers 15 residues.

Ten or more counts support this clonotype. The chain couples TRBV4-1 to TRBJ2-2; 12 bases fit TRBD2. Germline V lookup: CDR1 MGHRA, CDR2 YSYEKL. V dropped 0 bases and J dropped 6; count of bases not matched to a gene: 8. The CDR3 spans 18 residues. In nucleotides, the CDR3 is TGCGCCAGCAGCCAAGATGCTAGCGGGAGGGCTGGGTCCGGGGAGCTGTTTTTT. Protein product: CASSQDASGRAGSGELFF.

The table lists this clonotype with many counts. The chain uses TRBV27 and TRBJ2-3, with unresolved D. The germline V gene has CDR1 MNHEY and CDR2 SMNVEV (reference sequence). The ends were cut back, 7 bases at V and 1 base at J, with 12 bases in the middle. CDR3 size: 14 residues. The CDR3: CASTPSRGTDTQYF. The DNA of the CDR3 is TGTGCCAGCACCCCAAGTCGGGGCACAGATACGCAGTATTTT.

This clonotype was counted ten times or more. The J gene is TRBJ2-3, the V gene TRBV6-6, with 7 bases aligning to TRBD1. In germline, CDR1 is MNHNY, CDR2 SVGAGI (reference sequence). This CDR3 has 17 amino acids. V lost 3 bases, J lost 4 bases, and 13 bases stayed unmatched. CDR3: CASSYVGTAQIADTQYF. The CDR3 bases are TGTGCCAGCAGTTATGTTGGGACAGCTCAAATCGCAGATACGCAGTATTTT.

This clonotype was seen repeatedly, ten times or more. This rearrangement joins TRBV5-1 to TRBJ1-2; D is possibly TRBD1 (5 bases). V lost 4 bases and J lost 2, with 12 bases in between. CDR1 and CDR2 (germline): SGHRS, YFSETQ. The CDR3 extends over 14 amino acids. The CDR3 is CASSGLGENYGYTF. The CDR3 region has the DNA TGCGCCAGCAGCGGTTTGGGGGAGAACTATGGCTACACCTTC.

A few counts support this clonotype. The chain couples TRBV30 to TRBJ1-1; a possible D gene is TRBD1 (6 bases). The CDR3 length is 14 residues. CDR1 GTSNPN and CDR2 SVGIG come from the germline V gene (reference sequence). V dropped 2 bases and J dropped 8 bases, with 18 bases sitting between them. DNA for the CDR3: TGTGCCTGGAGTTTCGGGGGGGCCCTTTTGGAAGCTTTCTTT. This encodes CAWSFGGALLEAFF.

The V call is TRBV4-3, the J call TRBJ1-1, with D perhaps matching TRBD1 (6 bases). V shed 4 bases and J shed 5 bases, with 17 bases lying between them. The germline CDR1 and CDR2 sequences are LGHNA and YSLEER. This CDR3 region has 15 residues. CDR3 coding DNA: TGCGCCAGCAGCCCGCACAGCAAGGGGGGTACTGAAGCTTTCTTT. Its protein product is CASSPHSKGGTEAFF.

The sample holds many counts of this clonotype. The chain is built from TRBV12-3 or TRBV12-4 and TRBJ1-1, with D unresolved. The CDR3 has 11 amino acids. V was shortened by 6 bases and J by 7 bases, with 9 bases between the two germline ends. This CDR3 reads CASRSGYEAFF. CDR3 nucleotides: TGTGCCAGCAGGTCTGGGTATGAAGCTTTCTTT.

Details on this clonotype: At one end the junction does not follow the germline gene, possibly because of a read error. The gene calls are TRBV29-1 and TRBJ1-2; D gene unclear. This CDR3 has 11 residues. Germline V CDR1 and CDR2: SQVTM, ANQGSEA. The DNA for the CDR3 is TGCAGCGTTGGCAGTCGGGATGGCTATACCTTC. It yields the protein CSVGSRDGYTF.

This clonotype was seen ten or more times. V gene TRBV28 combines with J gene TRBJ1-5, with 7 positions matching TRBD1. The CDR3 is 14 residues long. J was trimmed by 4 bases and V by 5 bases; bases with no gene match: 5. Germline assignment: CDR1 MDHEN and CDR2 SYDVKM. The CDR3 nucleotides read TGTGCCAGCAGTCCGCACAGGGGTAATCAGCCCCAGCATTTT. The encoded protein is CASSPHRGNQPQHF.

A note on this clonotype: Without the conserved terminal phenylalanine or tryptophan, this CDR3 likely stems from a read error. The chain uses TRBV10-3 and TRBJ1-2; no clear D. Looked up from germline, CDR1 is ENHRY and CDR2 is SYGVKD. The CDR3 covers 11 residues. CDR3 coding DNA: TGTGTCATCAGTGAAGGCGGATACTACACCCTC. The encoded protein is CVISEGGYYTL.

This clonotype was recorded at least ten times. The chain joins TRBV27 to TRBJ2-5, with D tentatively TRBD2 (6 bases). CDR1 is MNHEY and CDR2 is SMNVEV in the germline V gene (reference sequence). The CDR3 is 14 residues long. Trimming cost V 6 bases and J 1 base, with 12 bases left between them. Written as DNA, the CDR3 is TGTGCCAGCAGCCAAACGACTAGCCAAGAGACCCAGTACTTC. It specifies CASSQTTSQETQYF.

This clonotype was detected many times. The chain combines TRBV18 with TRBJ2-7; D not certain. The CDR3 contains 17 residues. The V gene lost 4 bases and the J gene lost 3 bases, with 22 bases spanning the gap. CDR1 is KGHSH, CDR2 LQKENI, per germline. This CDR3 reads CASSLSSRASNIYEQYF. CDR3 sequence (DNA): TGTGCCAGCTCACTTTCTTCCCGGGCCTCGAACATCTACGAGCAGTACTTC.

This clonotype was seen many times. Mismatch with germline at one junction end may stem from a read error. This chain connects TRBV7-2 to TRBJ1-3; 9 positions agree with TRBD1. This CDR3 has 17 residues. Germline CDR1 and CDR2: SGHTA and FQGNSA. The CDR3 DNA reads TGTGCCAGCAGCTTATTTGACAGGGGGAGCTCTGGAAACCCCATATATTTT. Encoded protein: CASSLFDRGSSGNPIYF.

This clonotype showed up many times. This chain joins TRBV7-8 and TRBJ1-2, with D uncertain. The V end lost 5 bases, the J end lost 8 bases, and 21 bases lay between the germline ends. Germline CDR1 and CDR2: SGHVS and FQNEAQ. CDR3 size: 15 residues. Here the CDR3 reads CASSLSTAPKTGYTF. CDR3 DNA sequence: TGTGCCAGCAGCCTCAGCACAGCACCCAAGACGGGCTACACCTTC.

This clonotype was found many times. This chain links TRBV14 with TRBJ2-1, with D possibly matching TRBD2 (6 bases). Deletions cut 2 bases from V and 10 bases from J, with 21 bases between. Germline values: CDR1 SGHDN, CDR2 FVKESK. CDR3 length: 16 residues. The CDR3 bases are TGTGCCAGCAGCCAATCCCTCCTATCGGGGGAGACCGAGCAGTTCTTC. Its protein product is CASSQSLLSGETEQFF.

This clonotype was detected ten times or more. The genes are TRBV7-6 and TRBJ1-1, with D unclear. The CDR3 has 13 amino acids. V was cut by 5 bases and J by 3 bases, with 10 bases left in between. Per germline, CDR1 SGHVS and CDR2 FNYEAQ. CDR3 sequence: CASSVKLDTEAFF. The CDR3 coding sequence is TGTGCCAGCAGCGTCAAGCTGGACACTGAAGCTTTCTTT.

This chain connects TRBV9 to TRBJ2-2; TRBD2 matches at 8 bases. The CDR3 is made up of 13 amino acids. Germline CDR1 SGDLS, CDR2 YYNGEE. V trimming: 4 bases; J trimming: 7 bases; junction bases outside the gene matches: 3. The CDR3 DNA sequence: TGTGCCAGCAGCTCCGGGACTAGCGGGGAGCTGTTTTTT. The encoded protein is CASSSGTSGELFF.

In this sample, this clonotype turned up many times. V usage is TRBV12-3 or TRBV12-4 and J usage is TRBJ2-7; possible D gene TRBD2, 6 bases. The CDR3 is 14 amino acids. Trimming removed 8 bases at V and 3 bases at J, with 17 bases between. CDR3: CASRLGGGFYEQYF. The DNA of the CDR3 is TGTGCCAGCCGCCTCGGGGGAGGCTTCTACGAGCAGTACTTC.

As to this clonotype: A junction end diverges from the germline sequence, so it may reflect a read error. The rearrangement uses TRBV7-9 and TRBJ2-1; 7 bases line up with TRBD2. This CDR3 spans 16 amino acids. CDR1 SEHNR and CDR2 FQNEAQ come from the germline V gene (reference sequence). In DNA, the CDR3 is TGTGCCCGCAGCGTTGTGAGCGGGGCCCTTCTCAATGAGCAGTTCTTC. As protein: CARSVVSGALLNEQFF.